This T cell receptor beta chain was retrieved from a study of blood T cell repertoires in COVID-19. The CDR3 totals 13 residues. With 5 bases removed from V and 0 bases from J, the gap between germline ends came to 7 bases. Repertoires were generated with immunoSEQ multiplex PCR, while TCRdb's copy carries only in-frame clones and drops some. The sample records 100,000 to 150,000 clones, over 75% being singletons. Sequencing was done on a sample of peripheral blood. The source is a woman aged 80 or older with acute or convalescent COVID-19. The chain employs TRBV12-3 or TRBV12-4 and TRBJ1-1, with D perhaps TRBD1 (6 bases). The CDR3 reads CASSQGLNTEAFF. As DNA, the CDR3 is TGTGCCAGCAGTCAGGGGTTGAACACTGAAGCTTTCTTT.